The T cell receptor (beta chain) described here comes from a study of shared T cell receptors in the human thymus (dated by TCRdb to 2020 to 2022). Study-wide context: The study examined how self-reactive, shared T-cell receptor alpha chains are generated in the human thymus.

Only a few counts were recorded for this clone. The clone's antigen remains unknown. Base quality data are lacking; no much larger clone is found one base away. The junction shows trimming of 0 bases on V and 7 bases on J, plus 7 bases between the germline ends. From the cysteine up to the phenylalanine, the CDR3 has a length of 13 residues. Solely the CDR3 DNA is kept, with 39 bases framed from the first base. CDR1 and CDR2 were assigned from the germline V gene as MRHNA and SNTAGT. The library was produced with the immunoSEQ multiplex PCR assay. Not all clones reach the TCRdb copy of this immuneACCESS table, which keeps in-frame sequences only. Checked studies attribute under half of the gap to unresolved V genes and leave the rest unexplained. The table for this sample lists about 380,000 clones; over 90% of them were counted only once. About 0.02% of the sample is in the top ten clones.

The sample was thymocytes. The chain is assembled from TRBV6-4 and TRBJ1-5; no D gene can be assigned with confidence. This TCR came from a human donor. The DNA sequence reads TGTGCCAGCAGTGACTCTGGAGAACAGCCCCAGCATTTT. This translates into CASSDSGEQPQHF.